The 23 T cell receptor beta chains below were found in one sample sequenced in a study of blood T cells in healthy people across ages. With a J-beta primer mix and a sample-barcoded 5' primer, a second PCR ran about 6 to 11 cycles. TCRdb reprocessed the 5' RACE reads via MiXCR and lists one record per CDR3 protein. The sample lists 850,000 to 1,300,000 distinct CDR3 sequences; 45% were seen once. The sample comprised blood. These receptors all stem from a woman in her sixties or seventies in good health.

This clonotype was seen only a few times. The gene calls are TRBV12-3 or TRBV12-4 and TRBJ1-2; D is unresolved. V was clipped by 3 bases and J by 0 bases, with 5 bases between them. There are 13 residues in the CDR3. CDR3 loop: CASSFAPNYGYTF. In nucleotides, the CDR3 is TGTGCCAGCAGTTTCGCACCTAACTATGGCTACACCTTC.

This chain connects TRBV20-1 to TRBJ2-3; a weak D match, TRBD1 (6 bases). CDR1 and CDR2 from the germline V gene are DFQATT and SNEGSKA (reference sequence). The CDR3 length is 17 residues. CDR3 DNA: TGCAGCACGCCAAACCAACCGGGACACCAGTCCACAGATACGCAGTATTTT. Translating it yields CSTPNQPGHQSTDTQYF.

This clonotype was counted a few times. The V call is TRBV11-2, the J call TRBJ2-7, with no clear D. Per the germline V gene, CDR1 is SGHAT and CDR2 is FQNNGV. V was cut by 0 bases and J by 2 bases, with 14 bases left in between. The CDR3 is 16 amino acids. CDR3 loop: CASSLDSTYLPYEQYF. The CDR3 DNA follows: TGTGCCAGCAGCTTAGATTCGACCTACCTCCCCTACGAGCAGTACTTC.

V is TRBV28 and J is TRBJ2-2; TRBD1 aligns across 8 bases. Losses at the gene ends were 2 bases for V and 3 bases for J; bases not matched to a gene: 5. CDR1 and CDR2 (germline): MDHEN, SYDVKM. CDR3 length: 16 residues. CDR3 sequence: CASSLSQGAYTGELFF. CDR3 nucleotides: TGTGCCAGCAGTTTAAGTCAGGGGGCTTACACCGGGGAGCTGTTTTTT.

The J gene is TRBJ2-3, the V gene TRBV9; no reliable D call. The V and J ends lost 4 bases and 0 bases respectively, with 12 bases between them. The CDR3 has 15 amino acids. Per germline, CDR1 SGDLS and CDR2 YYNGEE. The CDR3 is CASSKDVPSTDTQYF. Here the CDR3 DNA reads TGTGCCAGCAGCAAGGACGTCCCTAGCACAGATACGCAGTATTTT.

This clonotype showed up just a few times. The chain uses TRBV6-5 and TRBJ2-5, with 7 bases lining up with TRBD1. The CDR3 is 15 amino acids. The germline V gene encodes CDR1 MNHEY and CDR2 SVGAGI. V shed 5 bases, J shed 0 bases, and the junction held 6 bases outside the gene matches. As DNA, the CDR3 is TGTGCCAGCAGTGGAACAGGGGCTTACCAAGAGACCCAGTACTTC. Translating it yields CASSGTGAYQETQYF.

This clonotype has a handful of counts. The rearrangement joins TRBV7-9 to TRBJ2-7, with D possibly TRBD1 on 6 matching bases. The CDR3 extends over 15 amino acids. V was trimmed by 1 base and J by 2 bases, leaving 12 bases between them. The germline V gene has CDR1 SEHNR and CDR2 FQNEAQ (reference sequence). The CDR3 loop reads CASSLDGQSPYEQYF. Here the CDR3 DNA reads TGTGCCAGCAGCTTAGATGGACAGAGTCCCTACGAGCAGTACTTC. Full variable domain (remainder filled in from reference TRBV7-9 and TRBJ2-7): DTGVSQNPRHKITKRGQNVTFRCDPISEHNRLYWYRQTLGQGPEFLTYFQNEAQLEKSRLLSDRFSAERPKGSFSTLEIQRTEQGDSAMYLCASSLDGQSPYEQYFGPGTRLTVT.

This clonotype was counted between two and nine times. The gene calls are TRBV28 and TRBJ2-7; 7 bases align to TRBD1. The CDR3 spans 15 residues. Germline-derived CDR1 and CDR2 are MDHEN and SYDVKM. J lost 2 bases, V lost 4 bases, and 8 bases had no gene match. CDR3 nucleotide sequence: TGTGCCAGCAGTTCCCCGAGGGGGCTAACCTACGAGCAGTACTTC. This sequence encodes CASSSPRGLTYEQYF. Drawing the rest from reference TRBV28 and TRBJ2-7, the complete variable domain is DVKVTQSSRYLVKRTGEKVFLECVQDMDHENMFWYRQDPGLGLRLIYFSYDVKMKEKGDIPEGYSVSREKKERFSLILESASTNQTSMYLCASSSPRGLTYEQYFGPGTRLTVT.

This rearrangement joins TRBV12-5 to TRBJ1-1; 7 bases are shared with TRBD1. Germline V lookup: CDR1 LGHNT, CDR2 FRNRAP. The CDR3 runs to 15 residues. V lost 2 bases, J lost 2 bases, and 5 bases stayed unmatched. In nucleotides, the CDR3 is TGTGCTAGTGGTTTGTCGGGACAGAAAAACACTGAAGCTTTCTTT. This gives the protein CASGLSGQKNTEAFF.

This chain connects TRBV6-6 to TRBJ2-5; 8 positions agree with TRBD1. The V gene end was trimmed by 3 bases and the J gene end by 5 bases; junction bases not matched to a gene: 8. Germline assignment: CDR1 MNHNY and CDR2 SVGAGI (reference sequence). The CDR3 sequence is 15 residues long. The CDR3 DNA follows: TGTGCCAGCAGTTATATGGGACAGGCCGCCGAGACCCAGTACTTC. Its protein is CASSYMGQAAETQYF.

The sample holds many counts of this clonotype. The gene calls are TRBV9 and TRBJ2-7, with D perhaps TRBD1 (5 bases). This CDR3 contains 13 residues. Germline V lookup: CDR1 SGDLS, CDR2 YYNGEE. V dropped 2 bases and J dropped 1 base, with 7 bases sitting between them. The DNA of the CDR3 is TGTGCCAGCAGCGTCGACAGTTCCTACGAGCAGTACTTC. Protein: CASSVDSSYEQYF.

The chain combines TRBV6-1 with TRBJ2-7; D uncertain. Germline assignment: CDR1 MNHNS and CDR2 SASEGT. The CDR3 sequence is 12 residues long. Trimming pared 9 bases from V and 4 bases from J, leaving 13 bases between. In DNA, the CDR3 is TGTGCCAGTTCACAGACACTATACGAGCAGTACTTC. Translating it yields CASSQTLYEQYF.

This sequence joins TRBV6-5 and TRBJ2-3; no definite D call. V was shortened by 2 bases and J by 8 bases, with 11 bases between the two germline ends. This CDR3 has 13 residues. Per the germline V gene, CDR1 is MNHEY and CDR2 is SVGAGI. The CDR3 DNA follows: TGTGCCAGCAGTTACGGCCTCCTGGCTACGCAGTATTTT. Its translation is CASSYGLLATQYF.

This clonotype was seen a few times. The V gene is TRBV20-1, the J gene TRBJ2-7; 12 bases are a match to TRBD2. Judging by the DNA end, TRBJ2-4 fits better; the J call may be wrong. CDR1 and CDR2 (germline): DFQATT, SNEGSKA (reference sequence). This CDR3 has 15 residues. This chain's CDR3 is CSARLAGEMKNIQYF. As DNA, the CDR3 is TGCAGTGCCCGACTAGCGGGAGAGATGAAAAACATTCAGTACTTC.

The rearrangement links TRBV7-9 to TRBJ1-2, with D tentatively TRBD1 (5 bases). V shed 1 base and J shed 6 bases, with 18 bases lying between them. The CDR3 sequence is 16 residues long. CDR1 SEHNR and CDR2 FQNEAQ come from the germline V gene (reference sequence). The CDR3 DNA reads TGTGCCAGCAGCTTAGAAGTCTTGACAGACGATAATGGCTACACCTTC. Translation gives CASSLEVLTDDNGYTF.

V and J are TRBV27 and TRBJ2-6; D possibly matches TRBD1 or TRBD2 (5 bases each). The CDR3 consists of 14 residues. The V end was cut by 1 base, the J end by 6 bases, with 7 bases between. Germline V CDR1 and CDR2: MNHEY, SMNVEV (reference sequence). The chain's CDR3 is CASSLWGKANVLTF. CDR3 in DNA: TGTGCCAGCAGTTTATGGGGGAAGGCCAACGTCCTGACTTTC. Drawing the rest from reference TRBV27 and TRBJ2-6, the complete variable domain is EAQVTQNPRYLITVTGKKLTVTCSQNMNHEYMSWYRQDPGLGLRQIYYSMNVEVTDKGDVPEGYKVSRKEKRNFPLILESPSPNQTSLYFCASSLWGKANVLTFGAGSRLTVL.

CDR3 sequence: CASSPDRGGTSGIYEQYF. CDR3 coding DNA: TGTGCCAGCAGCCCTGACAGAGGGGGGACTAGCGGAATCTACGAGCAGTACTTC. V is TRBV7-9 and J is TRBJ2-7; 11 bases agree with TRBD2. Trimming cost V 5 bases and J 3 bases; bases outside gene matches: 15. This CDR3 is 18 amino acids long. In germline, CDR1 is SEHNR, CDR2 FQNEAQ (reference sequence).

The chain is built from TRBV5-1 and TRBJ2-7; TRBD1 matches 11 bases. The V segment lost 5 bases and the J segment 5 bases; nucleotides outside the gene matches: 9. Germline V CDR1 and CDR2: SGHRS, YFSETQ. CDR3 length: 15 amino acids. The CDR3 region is CASRFRDRGKDEQYF. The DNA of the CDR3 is TGCGCCAGCAGGTTCCGGGACAGGGGGAAGGACGAGCAGTACTTC.

CDR3 protein: CASSRDMDSNYGYTF. CDR3 sequence (DNA): TGTGCCAGCAGTAGGGACATGGATTCTAACTATGGCTACACCTTC. This sequence joins TRBV6-5 and TRBJ1-2, with D possibly matching TRBD1 (6 bases). The germline gives CDR1 MNHEY, CDR2 SVGAGI. The CDR3 is 15 amino acids. V shed 5 bases and J shed 0 bases, with 13 bases lying between them.

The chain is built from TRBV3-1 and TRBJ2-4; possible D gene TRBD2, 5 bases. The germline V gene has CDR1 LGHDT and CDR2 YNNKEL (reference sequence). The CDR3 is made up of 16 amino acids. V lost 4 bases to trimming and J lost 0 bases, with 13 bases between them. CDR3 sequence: CASSPSGRLAKNIQYF. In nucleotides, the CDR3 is TGTGCCAGCAGCCCCAGTGGGAGACTAGCCAAAAACATTCAGTACTTC.

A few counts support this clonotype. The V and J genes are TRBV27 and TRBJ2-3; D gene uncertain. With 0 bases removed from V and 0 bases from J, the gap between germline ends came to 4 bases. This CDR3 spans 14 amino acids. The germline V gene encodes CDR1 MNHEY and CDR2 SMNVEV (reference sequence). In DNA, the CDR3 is TGTGCCAGCAGTTTATCTTTTAGCACAGATACGCAGTATTTT. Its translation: CASSLSFSTDTQYF.

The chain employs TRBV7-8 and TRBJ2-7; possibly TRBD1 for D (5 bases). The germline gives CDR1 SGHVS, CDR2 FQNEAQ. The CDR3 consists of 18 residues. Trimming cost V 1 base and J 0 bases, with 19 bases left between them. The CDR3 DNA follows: TGTGCCAGCAGCTTAGGTACCATGGGGCAGGGAAGCTCCTACGAGCAGTACTTC. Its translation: CASSLGTMGQGSSYEQYF.

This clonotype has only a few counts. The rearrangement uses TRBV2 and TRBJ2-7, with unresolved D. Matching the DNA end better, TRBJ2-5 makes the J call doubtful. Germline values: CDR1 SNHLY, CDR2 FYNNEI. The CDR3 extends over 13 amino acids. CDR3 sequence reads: CASSEGGRETQYF. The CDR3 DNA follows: TGTGCCAGCAGTGAGGGTGGTAGGGAGACCCAGTACTTC.